The 20 T cell receptor beta chains below all came from one sample that was sequenced in a study of cytomegalovirus exposure and HLA in healthy donors. Primers included in the PCR were 60 Vbeta and 13 Jbeta primers. Here immunoSEQ multiplex PCR was the method, and the copy in TCRdb shows in-frame clones only, minus some. The sample yields some 210,000 clones, about 85% seen once. Material for sequencing was PBMCs. The receptors shown here come from a woman aged 45-65 years in good health and CMV-seropositive.

This clone turned up a few times. This chain joins TRBV28 and TRBJ2-7; D perhaps matches TRBD1 (6 bases). The V gene's germline CDR1 is MDHEN and CDR2 SYDVKM. V dropped 2 bases and J dropped 3 bases, with 8 bases sitting between them. The CDR3 has 13 amino acids. The CDR3 loop reads CASSLGGHYEQYF. The CDR3 nucleotides read TGTGCCAGCAGTTTAGGGGGACACTACGAGCAGTACTTC.

The J gene is TRBJ2-1, the V gene TRBV7-9; TRBD2 aligns across 10 bases. Trimming cost V 5 bases and J 2 bases; bases outside gene matches: 3. This CDR3 contains 15 residues. Per germline, CDR1 SEHNR and CDR2 FQNEAQ (reference sequence). The CDR3 sequence is CASSTSGGAYNEQFF. The CDR3, as DNA: TGTGCCAGCAGCACGAGCGGGGGGGCCTACAATGAGCAGTTCTTC.

The J gene is TRBJ1-1, the V gene TRBV6-5, with D possibly TRBD1 on 6 matching bases. V lost 5 bases and J lost 3, with 16 bases in between. Germline CDR1 MNHEY, CDR2 SVGAGI. This CDR3 is 15 amino acids long. The CDR3 DNA reads as TGTGCCAGCAGTGGGAGTAGGGGGACACACACTGAAGCTTTCTTT. It is translated as CASSGSRGTHTEAFF.

The chain uses TRBV6-5 and TRBJ1-1; 10 positions match TRBD1. Germline V CDR1 and CDR2: MNHEY, SVGAGI. The V gene end was trimmed by 2 bases and the J gene end by 5 bases; junction bases not matched to a gene: 5. CDR3 length equals 15 residues. This CDR3 is CASSYGQGVRTEAFF. CDR3 DNA: TGTGCCAGCAGTTACGGACAGGGGGTAAGGACTGAAGCTTTCTTT.

V is TRBV5-6 and J is TRBJ2-1; D gene ambiguous. Between the trimmed V and J ends, which lost 7 bases and 8 bases, there was a span of 31 bases. Germline-derived CDR1 and CDR2 are SGHDT and YYEEEE. There are 18 residues in the CDR3. CDR3 nucleotide sequence: TGTGCCAGCCGGCCCCTCACGAACAGTTCCCGATTTGTGGATGAGCAGTTCTTC. Protein sequence: CASRPLTNSSRFVDEQFF. The whole variable domain, filled in from reference TRBV5-6 and TRBJ2-1, reads DAGVTQSPTHLIKTRGQQVTLRCSPKSGHDTVSWYQQALGQGPQFIFQYYEEEERQRGNFPDRFSGHQFPNYSSELNVNALLLGDSALYLCASRPLTNSSRFVDEQFFGPGTRLTVL.

Here the CDR3 reads CASGLVRFGTAYGYTF. The CDR3 DNA follows: TGTGCTAGTGGTTTGGTAAGATTCGGGACAGCCTATGGCTACACCTTC. The chain employs TRBV12-5 and TRBJ1-2; 7 positions match TRBD1. In germline, CDR1 is LGHNT, CDR2 FRNRAP. Unmatched junction bases numbered 8, after V lost 0 bases and J lost 4 bases. The CDR3 has 16 residues.

This chain links TRBV9 with TRBJ1-1, with 7 bases aligning to TRBD1. Germline CDR1 SGDLS, CDR2 YYNGEE. V was clipped by 6 bases and J by 5 bases; unmatched bases: 7. This CDR3 contains 13 residues. CDR3 bases: TGTGCCAGCAATCTACAGGGGAGTACTGAAGCTTTCTTT. This encodes CASNLQGSTEAFF.

The V and J genes are TRBV6-1 and TRBJ1-4, with D tentatively TRBD1 (6 bases). This CDR3 has 17 residues. The V end lost 2 bases, the J end lost 1 base, and 14 bases lay between the germline ends. The germline V gene encodes CDR1 MNHNS and CDR2 SASEGT. DNA for the CDR3: TGTGCCAGCAGTGAATGGTGGAGGGGGGGAACTAATGAAAAACTGTTTTTT. It is translated as CASSEWWRGGTNEKLFF.

This rearrangement joins TRBV9 to TRBJ1-2; D is ambiguous. Per germline, CDR1 SGDLS and CDR2 YYNGEE. V was cut by 4 bases and J by 0 bases, with 13 bases left in between. The CDR3 totals 15 residues. DNA of the CDR3: TGTGCCAGCAGCCCTACCCCGAGGGCTAACTATGGCTACACCTTC. Translated, it gives CASSPTPRANYGYTF.

V usage is TRBV10-1 and J usage is TRBJ2-1, with 9 bases identical to TRBD2. V gave up 4 bases and J gave up 8 bases; unmatched junction bases: 6. Looked up from germline, CDR1 is WNHNN and CDR2 is SYGVQD (reference sequence). This CDR3 is built from 14 residues. The CDR3 nucleotides are TGCGCCAGCAGTGCGAGCGGGGGGAGGGATGAGCAGTTCTTC. This gives the protein CASSASGGRDEQFF.

The J gene is TRBJ2-5, the V gene TRBV28, with 8 bases matching TRBD1. V lost 6 bases, J lost 5 bases, and 8 bases stayed unmatched. CDR3 length: 14 residues. Per the germline V gene, CDR1 is MDHEN and CDR2 is SYDVKM. CDR3 protein: CASSQAGGIETQYF. CDR3 coding DNA: TGTGCCAGCAGCCAAGCAGGGGGCATTGAGACCCAGTACTTC.

This chain joins TRBV5-1 and TRBJ1-2; a possible D gene is TRBD1 (5 bases). Germline CDR1 SGHRS, CDR2 YFSETQ. This CDR3 is built from 14 residues. V lost 5 bases to trimming and J lost 4 bases, with 15 bases between them. CDR3 in amino acids: CASRVREGSYGYTF. The DNA for the CDR3 is TGCGCCAGCAGGGTCAGGGAGGGCAGCTATGGCTACACCTTC.

V gene TRBV5-6 combines with J gene TRBJ2-1; D not certain. Trimming removed 4 bases at V and 0 bases at J, with 14 bases between. Per germline, CDR1 SGHDT and CDR2 YYEEEE. CDR3 size: 16 residues. The CDR3 spells CASSLRLISSYNEQFF. DNA for the CDR3: TGTGCCAGCAGCCTGAGACTGATCAGCTCCTACAATGAGCAGTTCTTC.

The chain joins TRBV18 to TRBJ1-2, with 7 bases fitting TRBD1. This CDR3 contains 15 residues. Trimming removed 2 bases from V and 4 bases from J; junction bases left unmatched: 7. Per the germline V gene, CDR1 is KGHSH and CDR2 is LQKENI. CDR3 in amino acids: CASSPTGTVSYGYTF. CDR3 sequence (DNA): TGTGCCAGCTCACCAACCGGGACAGTCTCCTATGGCTACACCTTC.

The chain combines TRBV19 with TRBJ2-6, with 7 nucleotides matching TRBD1. The CDR3 is 19 amino acids. CDR1 and CDR2 from the germline V gene are LNHDA and SQIVND (reference sequence). J lost 0 bases, V lost 4 bases, and 12 bases had no gene match. CDR3 DNA sequence: TGTGCCAGTAGTACCGACCGGGACAGTTTAGACTCTGGGGCCAACGTCCTGACTTTC. Protein sequence: CASSTDRDSLDSGANVLTF.

V is TRBV7-2 and J is TRBJ1-2; 7 bases fit TRBD1. Per germline, CDR1 SGHTA and CDR2 FQGNSA. The V gene end was trimmed by 5 bases and the J gene end by 7 bases; junction bases not matched to a gene: 10. The CDR3 runs 14 residues. Here the CDR3 DNA reads TGTGCCAGCAGCCAAGGGGGCCAGGTTGGTGGCTACACCTTC. It encodes CASSQGGQVGGYTF.

The table lists this clone with a count of one. The chain uses TRBV5-1 and TRBJ2-1; a possible D gene is TRBD2 (6 bases). Trimming cost V 2 bases and J 0 bases, with 9 bases left between them. CDR3 size: 15 residues. The V gene's germline CDR1 is SGHRS and CDR2 YFSETQ. CDR3 coding DNA: TGCGCCAGCAGCTTTGACGGGAGCTCCTACAATGAGCAGTTCTTC. It is translated as CASSFDGSSYNEQFF.

The chain joins TRBV29-1 to TRBJ1-2; 10 nucleotides align to TRBD1. Trimming cost V 4 bases and J 2 bases; bases outside gene matches: 1. CDR3 length: 13 residues. Germline V gene data show CDR1 as SQVTM and CDR2 as ANQGSEA. Written as DNA, the CDR3 is TGCAGCGTTGCGGGACAGGGGAACTATGGCTACACCTTC. Translation: CSVAGQGNYGYTF.

This chain connects TRBV19 to TRBJ2-3; TRBD2 agrees at 9 bases. The germline gives CDR1 LNHDA, CDR2 SQIVND (reference sequence). The CDR3 is made up of 14 amino acids. V lost 3 bases to trimming and J lost 4 bases; unmatched junction nucleotides: 2. The CDR3 DNA sequence: TGTGCCAGTAGTATGGGGACTAGCCCAGATACGCAGTATTTT. Protein product: CASSMGTSPDTQYF.

V and J are TRBV7-2 and TRBJ1-1; a possible D gene is TRBD1 (5 bases). This CDR3 is 15 amino acids long. The V gene lost 5 bases and the J gene lost 4 bases, with 17 bases spanning the gap. Germline CDR1 reads SGHTA; CDR2 reads FQGNSA. CDR3 sequence reads: CASSPSLGELTEAFF. DNA for the CDR3: TGTGCCAGCAGCCCTAGTCTAGGGGAACTCACTGAAGCTTTCTTT. Together with reference TRBV7-2 and TRBJ1-1, the CDR3 gives the full variable domain: GAGVSQSPSNKVTEKGKDVELRCDPISGHTALYWYRQSLGQGLEFLIYFQGNSAPDKSGLPSDRFSAERTGGSVSTLTIQRTQQEDSAVYLCASSPSLGELTEAFFGQGTRLTVV.